Given below is one T cell receptor (beta chain) in context. This record belongs to a study of T cells in Graves' hyperthyroidism and ophthalmopathy. There were TCR beta CDR3 regions amplified from RNA transcripts. When the TCR CDR3 underwent first-round RT-PCR, the HTBI primer set was used. Each CDR3 protein gets one entry after TCRdb re-called the multiplex PCR reads with MiXCR. This table holds around 380,000 distinct CDR3 sequences, approximately 15% found once. V was trimmed by 4 bases and J by 0 bases, leaving 4 bases between them. The CDR3 extends over 12 amino acids. Sample: blood. The chain recombines TRBV12-3 or TRBV12-4 with TRBJ2-7; unclear D gene. This TCR derives from a man younger than 45 with Graves' hyperthyroidism that later progressed to Graves' ophthalmopathy. CDR3 bases: TGTGCCAGCAGTTGGCGCTCCTACGAGCAGTACTTC. Protein product: CASSWRSYEQYF.